The T cell receptor (beta chain) described here comes from a study of blood T cell repertoires in COVID-19. The CDR3 has 16 amino acids. Germline CDR1 KGHSH, CDR2 LQKENI. V dropped 0 bases and J dropped 3; count of bases not matched to a gene: 3. The table came from immunoSEQ multiplex PCR; TCRdb's copy has only in-frame clones and leaves some out. The sample consists of some 200,000 clones, approximately 78% of them appearing once. The sequenced material came from peripheral blood. This receptor was taken from a woman aged 70-85 years with COVID-19, enrolled during active disease. The chain has TRBV18 and TRBJ2-1; 9 bases map to TRBD1. This chain's CDR3 is CASSPPRTGVYNEQFF. CDR3 nucleotide sequence: TGTGCCAGCTCACCACCGCGGACAGGGGTCTACAATGAGCAGTTCTTC. Filled out from reference TRBV18 and TRBJ2-1, the complete variable domain reads NAGVMQNPRHLVRRRGQEARLRCSPMKGHSHVYWYRQLPEEGLKFMVYLQKENIIDESGMPKERFSAEFPKEGPSILRIQQVVRGDSAAYFCASSPPRTGVYNEQFFGPGTRLTVL.